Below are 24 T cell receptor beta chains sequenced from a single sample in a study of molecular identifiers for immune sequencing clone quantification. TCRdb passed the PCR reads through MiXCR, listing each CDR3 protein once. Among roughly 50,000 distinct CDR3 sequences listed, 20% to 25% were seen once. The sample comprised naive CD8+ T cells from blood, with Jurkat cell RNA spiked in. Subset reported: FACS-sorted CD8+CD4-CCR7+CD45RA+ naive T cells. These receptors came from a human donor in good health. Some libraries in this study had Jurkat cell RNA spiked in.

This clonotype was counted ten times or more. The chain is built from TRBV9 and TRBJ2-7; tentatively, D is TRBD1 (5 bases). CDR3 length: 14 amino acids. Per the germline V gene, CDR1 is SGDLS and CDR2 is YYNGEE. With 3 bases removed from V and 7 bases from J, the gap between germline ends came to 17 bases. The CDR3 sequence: CASSGQQPPEEQYF. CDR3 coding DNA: TGTGCCAGCAGCGGACAGCAGCCCCCCGAGGAGCAGTACTTC.

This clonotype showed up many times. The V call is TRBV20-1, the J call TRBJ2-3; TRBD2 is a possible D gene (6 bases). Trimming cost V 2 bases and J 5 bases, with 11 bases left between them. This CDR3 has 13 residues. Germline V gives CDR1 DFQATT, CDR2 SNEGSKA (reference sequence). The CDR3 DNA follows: TGCAGTGCTAGATGGGGGGTGGGAGATACGCAGTATTTT. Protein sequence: CSARWGVGDTQYF.

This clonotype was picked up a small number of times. The CDR3 here is CASSGGGELFF. Here the CDR3 DNA reads TGTGCCAGTAGTGGAGGCGGGGAGCTGTTTTTT. The V call is TRBV19, the J call TRBJ2-2; a weak D match, TRBD2 (5 bases). The CDR3 is made up of 11 amino acids. The germline gives CDR1 LNHDA, CDR2 SQIVND (reference sequence). The V end was cut by 5 bases, the J end by 7 bases, with 5 bases between.

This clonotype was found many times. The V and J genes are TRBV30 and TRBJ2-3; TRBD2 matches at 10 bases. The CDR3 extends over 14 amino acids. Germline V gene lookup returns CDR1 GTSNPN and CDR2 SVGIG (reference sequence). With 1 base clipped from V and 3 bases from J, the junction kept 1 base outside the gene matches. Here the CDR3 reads CAWSATSGTDTQYF. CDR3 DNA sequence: TGTGCCTGGAGTGCGACTAGCGGGACAGATACGCAGTATTTT. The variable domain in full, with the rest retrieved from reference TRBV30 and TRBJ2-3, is SQTIHQWPATLVQPVGSPLSLECTVEGTSNPNLYWYRQAAGRGLQLLFYSVGIGQISSEVPQNLSASRPQDRQFILSSKKLLLSDSGFYLCAWSATSGTDTQYFGPGTRLTVL.

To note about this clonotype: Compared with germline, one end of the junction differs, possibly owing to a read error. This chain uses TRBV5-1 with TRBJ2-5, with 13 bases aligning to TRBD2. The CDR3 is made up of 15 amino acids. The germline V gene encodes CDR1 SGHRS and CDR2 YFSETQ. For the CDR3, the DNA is TGCGCCAGCAGCTTGGGACTAGCGGGGGGAGAGCCCCAGTACTTC. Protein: CASSLGLAGGEPQYF.

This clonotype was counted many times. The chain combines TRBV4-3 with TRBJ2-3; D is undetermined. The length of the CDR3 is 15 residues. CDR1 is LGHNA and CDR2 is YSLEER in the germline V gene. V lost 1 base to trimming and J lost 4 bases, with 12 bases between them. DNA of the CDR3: TGCGCCAGCAGCCAAGGAGTTGGCTGGGCAGATACGCAGTATTTT. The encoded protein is CASSQGVGWADTQYF.

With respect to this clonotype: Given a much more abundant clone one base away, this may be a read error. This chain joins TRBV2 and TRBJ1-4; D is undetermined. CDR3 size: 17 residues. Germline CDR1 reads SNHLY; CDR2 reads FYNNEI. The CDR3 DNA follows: TGTGCCAGCAGTGAATTGCTCGCGGCAGCGACTAATGAAAGACTGTTTTTT. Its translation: CASSELLAAATNERLFF.

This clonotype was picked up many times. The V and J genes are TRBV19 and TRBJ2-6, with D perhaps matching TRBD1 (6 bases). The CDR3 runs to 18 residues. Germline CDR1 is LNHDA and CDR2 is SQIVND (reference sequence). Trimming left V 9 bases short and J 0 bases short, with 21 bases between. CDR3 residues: CASLPNRAERSGANVLTF. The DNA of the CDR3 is TGTGCCAGCCTCCCCAACAGGGCTGAACGCTCTGGGGCCAACGTCCTGACTTTC.

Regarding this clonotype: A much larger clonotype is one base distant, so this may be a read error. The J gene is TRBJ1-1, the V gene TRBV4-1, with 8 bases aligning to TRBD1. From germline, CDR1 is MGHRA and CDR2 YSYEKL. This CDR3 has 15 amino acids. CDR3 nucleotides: TGCGCCAGCAGCCAAAGCTCGACAGGGGACACTGCAGCTTTCTTT. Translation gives CASSQSSTGDTAAFF.

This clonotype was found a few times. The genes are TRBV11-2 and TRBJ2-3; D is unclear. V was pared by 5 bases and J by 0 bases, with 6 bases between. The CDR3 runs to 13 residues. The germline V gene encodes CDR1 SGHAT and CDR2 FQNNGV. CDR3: CASSRASTDTQYF. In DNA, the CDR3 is TGTGCCAGCAGCCGAGCCAGCACAGATACGCAGTATTTT.

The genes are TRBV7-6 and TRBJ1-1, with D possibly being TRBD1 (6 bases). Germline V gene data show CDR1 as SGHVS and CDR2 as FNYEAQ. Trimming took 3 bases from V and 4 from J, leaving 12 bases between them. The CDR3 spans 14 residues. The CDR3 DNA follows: TGTGCCAGCAGCTTGGGGGCAGGGTCCACTGAAGCTTTCTTT. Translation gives CASSLGAGSTEAFF.

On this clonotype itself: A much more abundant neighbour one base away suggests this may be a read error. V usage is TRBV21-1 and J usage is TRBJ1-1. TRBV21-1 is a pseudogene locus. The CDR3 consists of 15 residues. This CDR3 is CASSTGASRNTEAFF. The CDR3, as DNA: TGTGCCAGCAGCACAGGAGCGAGCAGGAACACTGAAGCTTTCTTT.

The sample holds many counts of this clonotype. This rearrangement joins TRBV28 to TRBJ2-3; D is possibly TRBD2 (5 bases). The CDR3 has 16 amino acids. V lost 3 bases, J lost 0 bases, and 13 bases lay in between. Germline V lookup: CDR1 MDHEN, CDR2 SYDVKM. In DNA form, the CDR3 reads TGTGCCAGCAGTTTCTCGGGGTTTACTAGCACAGATACGCAGTATTTT. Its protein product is CASSFSGFTSTDTQYF.

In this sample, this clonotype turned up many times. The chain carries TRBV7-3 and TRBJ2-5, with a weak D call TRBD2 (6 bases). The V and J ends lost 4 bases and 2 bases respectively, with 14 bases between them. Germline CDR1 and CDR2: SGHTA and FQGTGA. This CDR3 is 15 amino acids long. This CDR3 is CASSSGVGRQETQYF. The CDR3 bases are TGTGCCAGCAGCTCGGGGGTCGGTAGGCAAGAGACCCAGTACTTC.

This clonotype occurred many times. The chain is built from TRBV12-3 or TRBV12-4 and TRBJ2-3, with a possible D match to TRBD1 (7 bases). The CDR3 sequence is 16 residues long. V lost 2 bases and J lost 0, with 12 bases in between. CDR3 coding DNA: TGTGCCAGCAGTTTACCCAGGGGGACTAGCACAGATACGCAGTATTTT. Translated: CASSLPRGTSTDTQYF.

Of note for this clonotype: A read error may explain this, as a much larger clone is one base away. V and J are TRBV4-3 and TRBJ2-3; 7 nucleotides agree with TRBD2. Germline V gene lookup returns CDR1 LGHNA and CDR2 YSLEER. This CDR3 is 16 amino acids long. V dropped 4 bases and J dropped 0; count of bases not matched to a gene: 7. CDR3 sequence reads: CASSPTGSGSTDTQYF. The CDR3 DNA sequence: TGCGCCAGCAGCCCCACAGGTAGCGGGAGCACAGATACGCAGTATTTT.

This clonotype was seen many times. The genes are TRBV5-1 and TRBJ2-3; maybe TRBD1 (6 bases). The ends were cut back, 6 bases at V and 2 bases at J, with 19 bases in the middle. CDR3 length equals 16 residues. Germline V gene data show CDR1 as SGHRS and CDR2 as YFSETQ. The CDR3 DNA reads TGCGCCAGCAATTTATTCCATGGACAGTACACAGATACGCAGTATTTT. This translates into CASNLFHGQYTDTQYF. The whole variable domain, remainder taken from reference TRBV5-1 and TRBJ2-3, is KAGVTQTPRYLIKTRGQQVTLSCSPISGHRSVSWYQQTPGQGLQFLFEYFSETQRNKGNFPGRFSGRQFSNSRSEMNVSTLELGDSALYLCASNLFHGQYTDTQYFGPGTRLTVL.

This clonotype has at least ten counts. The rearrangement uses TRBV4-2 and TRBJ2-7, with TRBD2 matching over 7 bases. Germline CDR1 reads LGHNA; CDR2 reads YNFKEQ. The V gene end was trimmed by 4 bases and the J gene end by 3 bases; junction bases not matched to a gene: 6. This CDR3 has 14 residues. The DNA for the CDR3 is TGTGCCAGCAGCCCGGCGAGGGACTACTACGAGCAGTACTTC. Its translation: CASSPARDYYEQYF.

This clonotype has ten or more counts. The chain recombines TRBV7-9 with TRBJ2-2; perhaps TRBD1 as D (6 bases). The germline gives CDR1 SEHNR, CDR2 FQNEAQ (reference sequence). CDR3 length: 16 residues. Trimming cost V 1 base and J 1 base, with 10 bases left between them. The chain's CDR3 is CASSLVAGENTGELFF. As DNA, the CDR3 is TGTGCCAGCAGCTTAGTCGCAGGGGAGAACACCGGGGAGCTGTTTTTT.

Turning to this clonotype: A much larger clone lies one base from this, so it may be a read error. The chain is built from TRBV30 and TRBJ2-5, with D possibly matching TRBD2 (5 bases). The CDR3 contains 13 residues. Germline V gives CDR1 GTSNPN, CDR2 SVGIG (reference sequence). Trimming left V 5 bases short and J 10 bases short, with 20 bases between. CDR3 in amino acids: CAWGSEAARDQYF. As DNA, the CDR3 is TGTGCCTGGGGCTCTGAGGCCGCACGGGACCAGTACTTC.

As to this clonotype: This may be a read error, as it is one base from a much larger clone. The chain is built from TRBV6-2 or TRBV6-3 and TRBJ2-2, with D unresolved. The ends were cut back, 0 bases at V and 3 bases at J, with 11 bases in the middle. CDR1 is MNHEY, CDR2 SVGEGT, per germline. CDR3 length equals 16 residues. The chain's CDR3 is CASSYSKGSHTGELFF. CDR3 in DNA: TGTGCCAGCAGTTACTCCAAAGGGTCGCACACCGGGGAGCTGTTTTTT.

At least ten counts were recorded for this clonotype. The CDR3 bases are TGTGCCAGTAGTATAGGCCCGTTGGTAGCCTACAATGAGCAGTTCTTC. It translates to CASSIGPLVAYNEQFF. The chain combines TRBV19 with TRBJ2-1; D is unclear. Germline values: CDR1 LNHDA, CDR2 SQIVND (reference sequence). CDR3 size: 16 residues. V lost 1 base to trimming and J lost 2 bases, with 12 bases between them. The complete variable domain, with remaining parts taken from reference TRBV19 and TRBJ2-1, reads DGGITQSPKYLFRKEGQNVTLSCEQNLNHDAMYWYRQDPGQGLRLIYYSQIVNDFQKGDIAEGYSVSREKKESFPLTVTSAQKNPTAFYLCASSIGPLVAYNEQFFGPGTRLTVL.

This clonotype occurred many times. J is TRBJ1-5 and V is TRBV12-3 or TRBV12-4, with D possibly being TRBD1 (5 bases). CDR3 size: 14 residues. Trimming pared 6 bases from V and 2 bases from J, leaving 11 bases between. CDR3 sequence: CASSQVGGNQPQHF. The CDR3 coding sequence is TGTGCCAGCAGCCAAGTGGGGGGCAATCAGCCCCAGCATTTT.

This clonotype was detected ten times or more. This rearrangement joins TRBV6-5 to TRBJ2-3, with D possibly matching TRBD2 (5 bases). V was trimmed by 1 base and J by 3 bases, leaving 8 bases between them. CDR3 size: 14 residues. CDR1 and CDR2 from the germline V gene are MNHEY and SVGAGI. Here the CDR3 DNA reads TGTGCCAGCAGTTACTACGGGAATACAGATACGCAGTATTTT. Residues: CASSYYGNTDTQYF.